A selection of T cell receptor beta chains follows, all from one sample in a study of CD8 T cells in ankylosing spondylitis. TCRdb processed the 5' RACE reads anew with MiXCR; each CDR3 protein has one entry. The sample records over 75,000 distinct CDR3 sequences, 7.5% to 9% being singletons. Sequencing used blood, either unsorted or a sorted T cell fraction (not recorded which). The receptors come from a male donor with ankylosing spondylitis or in good health (not recorded which). The CDR3 runs from the conserved cysteine through the conserved F or W. The order of the fields is V gene, J gene, CDR3 protein.

V: TRBV12-3/TRBV12-4; J: TRBJ2-7; CDR3: CASSSTGPYEQYF
V: TRBV7-2; J: TRBJ2-3; CDR3: CASSRWGAGGTQYF
V: TRBV5-6; J: TRBJ2-2; CDR3: CASSLDTVYTGELFF
V: TRBV29-1; J: TRBJ2-1; CDR3: CSVEVDSNEQFF
V: TRBV7-9; J: TRBJ1-6; CDR3: CASSSQDSYNSPLHF
V: TRBV6-6; J: TRBJ2-5; CDR3: CASTRTGEETQYF
V: TRBV7-6; J: TRBJ2-1; CDR3: CASSDIAGRNEQFF
V: TRBV18; J: TRBJ2-7; CDR3: CASSPIGTGVGYEQYF
V: TRBV7-9; J: TRBJ1-1; CDR3: CASSSTGVTEAFF
V: TRBV4-1; J: TRBJ2-1; CDR3: CASSPTQSSYNEQFF
V: TRBV12-3/TRBV12-4; J: TRBJ1-6; CDR3: CASRPSQDRRLHF
V: TRBV20-1; J: TRBJ1-2; CDR3: CSATENYGYTF
V: TRBV7-8; J: TRBJ2-7; CDR3: CASSLTYEQYF
V: TRBV11-2; J: TRBJ2-5; CDR3: CASSLEGGQETQYF
V: TRBV12-3/TRBV12-4; J: TRBJ2-7; CDR3: CASTVAQGVHEQYF
V: TRBV2; J: TRBJ2-1; CDR3: CASSHRTSGSYNEQFF